Each of the 18 T cell receptor beta chains below was sequenced from the same sample in a study of T cells after yellow fever vaccination. One entry per CDR3 protein results from TCRdb running MiXCR on the 5' RACE reads. The sample records a few hundred thousand distinct CDR3 sequences, 3.2% being singletons. The source material was CD4+ T cells sorted from PBMCs, sampled 10 days after the yellow fever booster vaccination. These TCRs come from a man aged 18 to 30 who received the YFV17D yellow fever vaccine.

This clonotype showed up many times. The rearrangement links TRBV7-2 to TRBJ2-5; no clear D gene. Between the trimmed V and J ends, which lost 3 bases and 2 bases, there was a span of 10 bases. Germline CDR1 reads SGHTA; CDR2 reads FQGNSA. This CDR3 is built from 14 residues. This CDR3 is CASSLSQTQETQYF. CDR3 nucleotides: TGTGCCAGCAGCTTGTCACAGACGCAAGAGACCCAGTACTTC.

The CDR3 sequence: CASSELAGGPDTQYF. CDR3 DNA: TGTGCCAGCAGTGAACTAGCGGGGGGGCCAGATACGCAGTATTTT. V is TRBV6-1 and J is TRBJ2-3, with 12 bases that match TRBD2. Trimming cost V 2 bases and J 4 bases; bases outside gene matches: 1. The V gene's germline CDR1 is MNHNS and CDR2 SASEGT. This CDR3 comprises 15 residues.

This clonotype has ten or more counts. The gene calls are TRBV7-2 and TRBJ2-3, with D possibly TRBD2 on 5 matching bases. CDR3 length equals 16 residues. Germline V lookup: CDR1 SGHTA, CDR2 FQGNSA. V lost 1 base and J lost 1, with 12 bases in between. The DNA of the CDR3 is TGTGCCAGCAGCTTAGTTGCTAGCTCCGGCACAGATACGCAGTATTTT. This sequence encodes CASSLVASSGTDTQYF.

This clonotype was seen repeatedly, ten times or more. The CDR3 region is CASSLQGGRRNTGELFF. As DNA, the CDR3 is TGTGCCAGCAGTCTTCAAGGGGGGCGAAGGAACACCGGGGAGCTGTTTTTT. J is TRBJ2-2 and V is TRBV7-6; TRBD1 or TRBD2 may be the D gene (6 bases each). The V gene lost 6 bases and the J gene lost 1 base, with 18 bases spanning the gap. The CDR3 length is 17 residues. CDR1 is SGHVS, CDR2 FNYEAQ, per germline.

This clonotype came up a few times. The chain combines TRBV5-1 with TRBJ2-3; D is ambiguous. Trimming shortened V by 2 bases and J by 2 bases, and 12 bases separated the two germline ends. Germline V gene data show CDR1 as SGHRS and CDR2 as YFSETQ. The CDR3 is 15 amino acids. In DNA, the CDR3 is TGCGCCAGCAGCTTTAGGCCTCTTGTCACAGATACGCAGTATTTT. It specifies CASSFRPLVTDTQYF.

The sample holds many counts of this clonotype. Without the conserved terminal phenylalanine or tryptophan, this CDR3 likely stems from a read error. The limits of the CDR3 on the DNA are not certain, so only TCRdb's listed CDR3 is given. The chain is built from TRBV7-9 and TRBJ1-2. Germline V gene lookup returns CDR1 SEHNR and CDR2 FQNEAQ (reference sequence). The CDR3 adds up to 8 amino acids, both ends counted. This chain's CDR3 is CASSPSLV.

This clonotype was counted ten times or more. V and J are TRBV7-2 and TRBJ1-1, with D maybe TRBD1 (6 bases). This CDR3 contains 15 residues. In germline, CDR1 is SGHTA, CDR2 FQGNSA. Trimming removed 5 bases from V and 2 bases from J, with 15 bases in between. CDR3 sequence: CASSMTGTSNTEAFF. The DNA for the CDR3 is TGTGCCAGCAGCATGACCGGGACATCAAACACTGAAGCTTTCTTT.

The genes are TRBV14 and TRBJ2-7; TRBD1 aligns across 7 bases. V dropped 4 bases and J dropped 2; count of bases not matched to a gene: 8. This CDR3 comprises 15 residues. CDR1 SGHDN and CDR2 FVKESK come from the germline V gene. The CDR3 coding sequence is TGTGCCAGCAGCCGCCTTGGACAGGCCACCTACGAGCAGTACTTC. Protein sequence: CASSRLGQATYEQYF.

This clonotype was picked up many times. CDR3 region: CASSLHQGDSPLHF. The CDR3 coding sequence is TGTGCCAGCAGCTTGCATCAGGGGGATTCACCCCTCCACTTT. V gene TRBV7-9 combines with J gene TRBJ1-6; 7 bases agree with TRBD1. The CDR3 is 14 residues long. In germline, CDR1 is SEHNR, CDR2 FQNEAQ (reference sequence). After removal of 3 bases from V and 8 bases from J, the junction contained 4 bases not matched to a gene.

The table lists this clonotype with many counts. J is TRBJ1-1 and V is TRBV20-1; possibly TRBD1 for D (5 bases). The germline V gene encodes CDR1 DFQATT and CDR2 SNEGSKA (reference sequence). This CDR3 has 15 residues. Trimming cost V 6 bases and J 1 base, with 18 bases left between them. The CDR3 DNA is TGCAGTGCAAGCGGGCCACAGGTTCGGAACACTGAAGCTTTCTTT. Encoded protein: CSASGPQVRNTEAFF.

This clonotype was picked up many times. This chain joins TRBV6-5 and TRBJ2-1, with 13 nucleotides matching TRBD2. The length of the CDR3 is 15 residues. The V gene end was trimmed by 5 bases and the J gene end by 10 bases; junction bases not matched to a gene: 8. Germline loops: CDR1 MNHEY, CDR2 SVGAGI. CDR3 coding DNA: TGTGCCAGCAGTCAAAGGACTAGCGGGGGAGTGGAGCAGTTCTTC. It translates to CASSQRTSGGVEQFF.

This clonotype was seen at least ten times. V is TRBV18 and J is TRBJ1-4, with D uncertain. CDR1 is KGHSH, CDR2 LQKENI, per germline. CDR3 length: 14 residues. The ends were cut back, 1 base at V and 1 base at J, with 4 bases in the middle. The CDR3 DNA sequence: TGTGCCAGCTCACCACAGGGAACTAATGAAAAACTGTTTTTT. Amino acid sequence: CASSPQGTNEKLFF.

There are many counts of this clonotype. The CDR3 sequence is CSARDPGTGDNSPLHF. CDR3 coding DNA: TGCAGTGCTAGAGATCCGGGGACAGGGGATAATTCACCCCTCCACTTT. The chain couples TRBV20-1 to TRBJ1-6; 10 nucleotides agree with TRBD1. There are 16 residues in the CDR3. V was clipped by 0 bases and J by 5 bases; unmatched bases: 4. CDR1 is DFQATT, CDR2 SNEGSKA, per germline (reference sequence).

This chain connects TRBV19 to TRBJ2-7; possible D gene TRBD1, 6 bases. V lost 7 bases and J 2 bases, leaving 18 bases between the germline ends. The CDR3 totals 15 residues. Germline CDR1 reads LNHDA; CDR2 reads SQIVND (reference sequence). This chain's CDR3 is CASTETGTPPYEQYF. CDR3 DNA sequence: TGTGCCAGTACCGAGACGGGGACACCGCCCTACGAGCAGTACTTC.

The chain links TRBV7-2 to TRBJ1-3; D is unresolved. V was cut by 2 bases and J by 2 bases, with 10 bases left in between. The CDR3 contains 15 residues. Germline V gives CDR1 SGHTA, CDR2 FQGNSA. CDR3 nucleotides: TGTGCCAGCAGCTTACGCGGTGGAACTGGAAACACCATATATTTT. Its translation is CASSLRGGTGNTIYF.

This clonotype was detected ten times or more. The chain links TRBV6-6 to TRBJ1-1, with D perhaps TRBD1 (6 bases). Trimming left V 6 bases short and J 4 bases short, with 15 bases between. The CDR3 contains 14 residues. Germline V lookup: CDR1 MNHNY, CDR2 SVGAGI (reference sequence). The DNA for the CDR3 is TGTGCCAGCAGCCAAGTCCAGGGGAGCACTGAAGCTTTCTTT. It yields the protein CASSQVQGSTEAFF.

This clonotype was observed many times. V gene TRBV10-1 combines with J gene TRBJ1-1; D uncertain. Trimming took off 0 bases at V and 11 bases at J, with 13 bases between the two ends. Per the germline V gene, CDR1 is WNHNN and CDR2 is SYGVQD (reference sequence). The CDR3 has 13 residues. The CDR3 region is CASSESSAPGAFF. DNA of the CDR3: TGCGCCAGCAGTGAGTCCTCGGCACCTGGGGCTTTCTTT.

This clonotype was seen at least ten times. The chain is built from TRBV7-2 and TRBJ1-4; D is possibly TRBD1 (5 bases). This CDR3 is built from 14 residues. Germline lookup yields CDR1 SGHTA and CDR2 FQGNSA. V lost 5 bases, J lost 4 bases, and 11 bases lay in between. The CDR3 loop reads CASSPQGLNEKLFF. The CDR3 DNA is TGTGCCAGCAGCCCCCAGGGCCTTAATGAAAAACTGTTTTTT.